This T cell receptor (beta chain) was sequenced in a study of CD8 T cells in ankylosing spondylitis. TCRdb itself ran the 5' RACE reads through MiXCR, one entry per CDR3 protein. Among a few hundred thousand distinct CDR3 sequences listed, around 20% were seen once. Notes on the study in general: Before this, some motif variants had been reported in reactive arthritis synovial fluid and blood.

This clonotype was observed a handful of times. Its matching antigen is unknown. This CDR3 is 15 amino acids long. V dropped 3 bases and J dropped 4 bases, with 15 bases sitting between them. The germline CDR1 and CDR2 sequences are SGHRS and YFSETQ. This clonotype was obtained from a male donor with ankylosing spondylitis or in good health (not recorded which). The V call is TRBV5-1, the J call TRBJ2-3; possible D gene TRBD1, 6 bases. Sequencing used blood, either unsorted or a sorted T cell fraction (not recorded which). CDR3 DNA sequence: TGCGCCAGCAGCTCTGGCAGGGGAACGGCAGATACGCAGTATTTT. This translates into CASSSGRGTADTQYF.